This is a list of T cell receptor beta chains from one sample in a study of beta chain features in type 1 diabetes. The assay was immunoSEQ multiplex PCR, and TCRdb's table has in-frame clones only and misses some. The repertoire holds approximately 240,000 clones, with 15% to 20% as singletons. The sequenced sample consisted of naive CD4+ T cells from blood. Receptor source: a man aged 25 to 40 with type 1 diabetes. The CDR3 runs from the conserved cysteine through the conserved F or W. The D gene is left open where the match is weak. Where a row states a size, it is once, few, many or the class of an expanded clone; other rows omit it.

v_gene	abundance	d_gene	j_gene	CDR3aa	CDR3nt
TRBV13	.	TRBD1	TRBJ2-7	CASSPRQGYEQYF	TGTGCCAGCAGCCCAAGACAGGGCTACGAGCAGTACTTC
TRBV5-1	few	.	TRBJ2-1	CASSLTLWDEKQFF	TGCGCCAGCAGCTTGACTTTGTGGGACGAAAAGCAGTTCTTC
TRBV11-1	few	.	TRBJ2-1	CASRGRADEQFF	TGTGCCAGCAGGGGCAGGGCTGATGAGCAGTTCTTC
TRBV5-1	.	.	TRBJ2-7	CASSPGSGVDEQYF	TGCGCCAGCAGCCCCGGGAGCGGTGTTGACGAGCAGTACTTC
TRBV7-9	few	.	TRBJ2-3	CASSLTDTQYF	TGTGCCAGCAGCTTAACAGATACGCAGTATTTT
TRBV30	few	.	TRBJ2-7	CAWSVGGSASYEQYF	TGTGCCTGGAGTGTAGGGGGGTCCGCCTCCTACGAGCAGTACTTC
TRBV10-3	few	.	TRBJ2-7	CAISESPGLDEQYF	TGTGCCATCAGTGAGTCACCAGGGCTGGACGAGCAGTACTTC
TRBV29-1	.	.	TRBJ2-5	CSVGNDQVTQYF	TGCAGCGTGGGGAACGACCAGGTGACCCAGTACTTC
TRBV7-9	.	.	TRBJ2-3	CASSLEQTRDTQYF	TGTGCCAGCAGCTTAGAACAGACCAGGGATACGCAGTATTTT
TRBV18	few	.	TRBJ2-3	CASSPGADTQYF	TGTGCCAGCTCACCGGGCGCAGATACGCAGTATTTT
TRBV5-4	.	.	TRBJ2-1	CASSLARASGYNEQFF	TGTGCCAGCAGCTTGGCCCGGGCCTCTGGGTACAATGAGCAGTTCTTC
TRBV2	.	TRBD1	TRBJ2-2	CASDPGQGSSGELFF	TGTGCCAGCGACCCGGGACAGGGGTCATCCGGGGAGCTGTTTTTT
TRBV4-3	.	TRBD2	TRBJ2-3	CASSQDGLAGFTDTQYF	TGCGCCAGCAGCCAAGATGGGCTAGCGGGGTTCACAGATACGCAGTATTTT
TRBV30	few	.	TRBJ2-2	CAWTRRAHTGELFF	TGTGCCTGGACCCGGAGGGCGCACACCGGGGAGCTGTTTTTT
TRBV5-1	.	.	TRBJ2-6	CASSQGRGSGANVLTF	TGCGCCAGCAGCCAAGGCCGGGGCTCTGGGGCCAACGTCCTGACTTTC
TRBV29-1	.	TRBD1	TRBJ2-1	CSVGQGQNEQFF	TGCAGCGTCGGACAGGGCCAGAATGAGCAGTTCTTC
TRBV29-1	.	TRBD2	TRBJ2-7	CSVGTSGYNEQYF	TGCAGCGTTGGGACTAGCGGGTACAACGAGCAGTACTTC
TRBV7-2	few	.	TRBJ2-2	CASSLQAVPNTGELFF	TGTGCCAGCAGCTTACAGGCCGTGCCCAACACCGGGGAGCTGTTTTTT
TRBV30	few	TRBD1	TRBJ1-1	CAYRDRGRNTEAFF	TGTGCCTACCGGGACAGGGGGCGCAACACTGAAGCTTTCTTT
TRBV28	.	.	TRBJ2-7	CASGIPYEQYF	TGTGCCAGCGGTATCCCCTACGAGCAGTACTTC
TRBV6-6	.	TRBD2	TRBJ2-1	CASRRAGVNNEQFF	TGTGCCAGCAGAAGAGCGGGAGTAAACAATGAGCAGTTCTTC
TRBV30	.	.	TRBJ1-2	CAWRRPAGGYTF	TGTGCCTGGAGGCGGCCCGCTGGTGGCTACACCTTC
TRBV27	few	TRBD1	TRBJ2-6	CASSPWGQGRTGANVLTF	TGTGCCAGCAGTCCATGGGGACAGGGGAGGACTGGGGCCAACGTCCTGACTTTC
TRBV9	once	TRBD1	TRBJ2-7	CASSVVDRGSEQYF	TGTGCCAGCAGCGTAGTGGACAGGGGAAGTGAGCAGTACTTC
TRBV19	few	.	TRBJ2-3	CASTRSTDTQYF	TGTGCCAGTACCAGATCCACAGATACGCAGTATTTT
TRBV19	.	.	TRBJ2-6	CATQAGSGANVLTF	TGTGCCACCCAGGCGGGATCTGGGGCCAACGTCCTGACTTTC
TRBV15	.	TRBD1	TRBJ2-1	CATSRGSAGGNEQFF	TGTGCCACCAGCAGAGGAAGCGCAGGGGGCAATGAGCAGTTCTTC
TRBV15	.	.	TRBJ2-1	CATSRGFSVGYNEQFF	TGTGCCACCAGCAGAGGTTTTAGCGTCGGCTACAATGAGCAGTTCTTC
TRBV29-1	.	TRBD1	TRBJ2-5	CSVRRGHQETQYF	TGCAGCGTCCGCAGGGGGCACCAAGAGACCCAGTACTTC
TRBV9	.	.	TRBJ2-5	CASSFSSGEGETQYF	TGTGCCAGCAGCTTCTCTTCGGGGGAAGGAGAGACCCAGTACTTC
TRBV30	.	.	TRBJ2-1	CAWRGPGAATWNEQFF	TGTGCCTGGAGGGGCCCGGGGGCCGCGACGTGGAATGAGCAGTTCTTC
TRBV29-1	few	.	TRBJ2-7	CSVFTYEQYF	TGCAGCGTTTTTACCTACGAGCAGTACTTC
TRBV23-1	.	TRBD1	TRBJ1-2	CASSHGQGDHGYTF	TGCGCCAGCAGTCATGGACAGGGGGATCATGGCTACACCTTC
TRBV30	few	TRBD2	TRBJ2-5	CAWSVRTSGIKETQYF	TGTGCCTGGAGTGTAAGGACTAGCGGGATTAAAGAGACCCAGTACTTC
TRBV10-3	.	.	TRBJ2-4	CAISESAIAKNIQYF	TGTGCCATCAGTGAGAGCGCTATAGCCAAAAACATTCAGTACTTC
TRBV6-1	.	.	TRBJ1-2	CASSPGPTIRGYTF	TGTGCCAGCAGTCCGGGACCCACCATTAGGGGCTACACCTTC
TRBV2	.	TRBD2	TRBJ2-1	CASSATSGNAISEQFF	TGTGCCAGCAGCGCGACTAGCGGGAATGCGATCAGTGAGCAGTTCTTC
TRBV4-3	few	.	TRBJ2-3	CASSQGWRESTDTQYF	TGCGCCAGCAGCCAAGGTTGGCGGGAAAGCACAGATACGCAGTATTTT